The T cell receptor beta chain described here comes from a study of blood T cell repertoires in COVID-19. The CDR3 is 15 residues long. V was clipped by 7 bases and J by 0 bases, with 10 bases between them. CDR1 is MNHEY and CDR2 is SMNVEV in the germline V gene (reference sequence). This clone was counted once. Profiled with immunoSEQ multiplex PCR; TCRdb holds only in-frame clones, not every one. This sample has roughly 250,000 clones, with approximately 91% found just once. The sequence was obtained from a woman between 40 and 55 years old who had recovered from COVID-19. Sequencing input: peripheral blood. This sequence joins TRBV27 and TRBJ2-6, with D possibly TRBD2 on 5 matching bases. The chain's CDR3 is CASMDLGSGANVLTF. CDR3 DNA sequence: TGTGCCAGCATGGACTTGGGCTCTGGGGCCAACGTCCTGACTTTC.